Sequencing of this T cell receptor (beta chain) was carried out in a study of shared clonotypes between healthy human individuals. Deletions cut 0 bases from V and 2 bases from J, with 11 bases between. The germline V gene has CDR1 MNHEY and CDR2 SVGAGI. The CDR3 totals 16 residues. TCRdb's table, derived via immunoSEQ multiplex PCR, lists solely in-frame clones and lacks some. The table includes over a million clones, roughly 74% detected once. Remarks on this clone: Antigen specificity is unknown.

The study, taken as a whole, reports: Across a handful of donors, naive CD4 shared 5% to 6.5%, naive CD8 about 3.2%, memory CD4 about 2.5%, memory CD8 about 0.4%.

This chain uses TRBV6-5 with TRBJ1-3; perhaps TRBD1 as D (5 bases). The sample taken for sequencing was memory CD4+ T cells from PBMCs. Subset in this sample: CD45RA-negative fraction. The source of this sequence is a man younger than 35 in good health. Some clones in this sample may be carry-over from other donors' samples. This CDR3 reads CASSYSGQGAGNTIYF. The CDR3 region has the DNA TGTGCCAGCAGTTACTCGGGCCAGGGTGCTGGAAACACCATATATTTT.